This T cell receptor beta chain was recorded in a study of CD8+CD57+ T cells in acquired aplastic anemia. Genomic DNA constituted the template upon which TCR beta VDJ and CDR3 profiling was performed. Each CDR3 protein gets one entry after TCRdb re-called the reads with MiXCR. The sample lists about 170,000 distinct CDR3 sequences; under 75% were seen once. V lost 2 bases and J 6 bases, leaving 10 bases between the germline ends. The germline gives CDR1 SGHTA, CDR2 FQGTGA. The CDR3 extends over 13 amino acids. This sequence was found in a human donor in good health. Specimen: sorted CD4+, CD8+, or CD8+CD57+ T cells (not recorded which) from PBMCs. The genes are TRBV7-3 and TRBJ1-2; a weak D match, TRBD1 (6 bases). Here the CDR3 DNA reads TGTGCCAGCAGCTTAGGGGGGGGCCATGGCTACACCTTC. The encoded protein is CASSLGGGHGYTF.